This T cell receptor beta chain was captured by sequencing in a study of PD-L1 blockade in urothelial cancer. Study-wide background: It was in about 2014 that patients started atezolizumab at 1,200 mg intravenously every 3 weeks. Between 0 and 3 prior chemotherapy regimens had been given to patients.

Per the germline V gene, CDR1 is MNHEY and CDR2 is SMNVEV (reference sequence). With 8 bases removed from V and 3 bases from J, the gap between germline ends came to 5 bases. CDR3 length: 10 residues. As regards this clone: Antigen specificity is unknown.

Synthetic TCR analog templates were spiked into each PCR. Here immunoSEQ multiplex PCR was the method, and the copy in TCRdb shows in-frame clones only, minus some. The table includes 120,000 or so clones, around 88% detected once. Time point here: peripheral blood 6 weeks after treatment start. Points from the study as a whole: Below-median pretreatment blood TCR clonality was a predictor of better survival.

This sequence originates from a man aged 45-65 years with urothelial cancer. This chain uses TRBV27 with TRBJ2-7; D gene unclear. The sequenced sample was PBMCs, obtained around atezolizumab (anti-PD-L1) treatment. Here the CDR3 reads CASGRYEQYF. In nucleotides, the CDR3 is TGTGCCAGCGGGCGCTACGAGCAGTACTTC.